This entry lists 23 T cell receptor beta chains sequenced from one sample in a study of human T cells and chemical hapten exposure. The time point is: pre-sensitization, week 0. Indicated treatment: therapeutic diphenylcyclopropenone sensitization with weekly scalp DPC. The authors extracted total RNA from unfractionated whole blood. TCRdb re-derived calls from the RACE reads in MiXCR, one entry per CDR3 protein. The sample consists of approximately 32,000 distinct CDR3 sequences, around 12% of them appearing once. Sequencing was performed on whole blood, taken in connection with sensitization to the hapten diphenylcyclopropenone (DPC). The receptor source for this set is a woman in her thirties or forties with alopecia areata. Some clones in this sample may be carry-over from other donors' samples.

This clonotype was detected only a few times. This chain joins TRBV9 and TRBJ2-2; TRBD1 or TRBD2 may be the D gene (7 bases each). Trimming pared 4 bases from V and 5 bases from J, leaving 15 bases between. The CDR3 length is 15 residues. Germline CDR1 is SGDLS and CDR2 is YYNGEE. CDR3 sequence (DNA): TGTGCCAGCAGCTTCAGACAGGGAGGGACCGGGGAGCTGTTTTTT. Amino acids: CASSFRQGGTGELFF. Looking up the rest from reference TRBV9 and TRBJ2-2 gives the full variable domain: DSGVTQTPKHLITATGQRVTLRCSPRSGDLSVYWYQQSLDQGLQFLIQYYNGEERAKGNILERFSAQQFPDLHSELNLSSLELGDSALYFCASSFRQGGTGELFFGEGSRLTVL.

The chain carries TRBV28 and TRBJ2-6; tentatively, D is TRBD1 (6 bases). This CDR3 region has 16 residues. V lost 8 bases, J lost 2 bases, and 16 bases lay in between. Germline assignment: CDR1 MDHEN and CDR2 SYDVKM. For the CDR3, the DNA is TGTGCCAGCTCCTCTTCAGGGGAAGCTGGGGCCAACGTCCTGACTTTC. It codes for CASSSSGEAGANVLTF.

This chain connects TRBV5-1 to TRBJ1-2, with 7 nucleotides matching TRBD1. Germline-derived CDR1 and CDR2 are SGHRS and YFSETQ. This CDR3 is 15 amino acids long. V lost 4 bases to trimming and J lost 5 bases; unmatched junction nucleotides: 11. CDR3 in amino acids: CASSLSGTGVYGYTF. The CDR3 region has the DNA TGCGCCAGCAGCCTCTCTGGAACAGGGGTTTATGGCTACACCTTC.

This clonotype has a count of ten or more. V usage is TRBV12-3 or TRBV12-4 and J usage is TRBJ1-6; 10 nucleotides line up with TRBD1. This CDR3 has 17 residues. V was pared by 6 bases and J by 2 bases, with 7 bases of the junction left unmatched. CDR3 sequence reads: CASSLPGTGAYNSPLHF. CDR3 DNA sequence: TGTGCCAGCAGCCTACCCGGGACAGGGGCCTATAATTCACCCCTCCACTTT.

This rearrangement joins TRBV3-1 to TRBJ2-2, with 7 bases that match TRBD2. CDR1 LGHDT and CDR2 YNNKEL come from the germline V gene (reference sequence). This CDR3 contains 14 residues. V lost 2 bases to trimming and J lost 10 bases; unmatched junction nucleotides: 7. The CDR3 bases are TGTGCCAGCAGCCAACGGCGCGGGAGCGTGGAGCTGTTTTTT. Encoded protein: CASSQRRGSVELFF.

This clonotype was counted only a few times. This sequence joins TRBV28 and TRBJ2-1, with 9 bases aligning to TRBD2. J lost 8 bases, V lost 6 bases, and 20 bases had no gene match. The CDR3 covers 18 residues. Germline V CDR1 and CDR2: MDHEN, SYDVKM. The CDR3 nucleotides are TGTGCCAGCAGACCCGGGGTAGCGGGAGTTATTATGTCGGATGAGCAGTTCTTC. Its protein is CASRPGVAGVIMSDEQFF.

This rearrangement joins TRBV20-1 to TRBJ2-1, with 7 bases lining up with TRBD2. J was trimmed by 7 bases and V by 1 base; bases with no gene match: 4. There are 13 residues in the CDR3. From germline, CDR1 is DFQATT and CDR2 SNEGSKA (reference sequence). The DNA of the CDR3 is TGCAGTGCTAGAGCCCTGGGGGGGAATGAGCAGTTCTTC. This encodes CSARALGGNEQFF.

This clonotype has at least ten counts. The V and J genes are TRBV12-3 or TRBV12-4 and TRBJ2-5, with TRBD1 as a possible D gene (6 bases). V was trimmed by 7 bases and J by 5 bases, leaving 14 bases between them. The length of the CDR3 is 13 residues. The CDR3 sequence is CASTPTGAETQYF. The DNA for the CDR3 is TGTGCCAGCACCCCGACAGGAGCGGAGACCCAGTACTTC.

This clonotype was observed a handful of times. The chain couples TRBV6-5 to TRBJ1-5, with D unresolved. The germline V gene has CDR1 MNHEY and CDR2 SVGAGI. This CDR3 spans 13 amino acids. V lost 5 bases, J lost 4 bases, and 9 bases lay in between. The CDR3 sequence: CASSTIPNQPQHF. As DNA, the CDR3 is TGTGCCAGCAGTACCATCCCAAATCAGCCCCAGCATTTT.

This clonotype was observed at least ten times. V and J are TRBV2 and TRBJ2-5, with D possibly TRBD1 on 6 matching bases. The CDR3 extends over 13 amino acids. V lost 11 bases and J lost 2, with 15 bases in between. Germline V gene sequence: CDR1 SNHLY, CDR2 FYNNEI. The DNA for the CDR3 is TGTGCCGGCGAGACAGGCCAGCAAGAGACCCAGTACTTC. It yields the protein CAGETGQQETQYF.

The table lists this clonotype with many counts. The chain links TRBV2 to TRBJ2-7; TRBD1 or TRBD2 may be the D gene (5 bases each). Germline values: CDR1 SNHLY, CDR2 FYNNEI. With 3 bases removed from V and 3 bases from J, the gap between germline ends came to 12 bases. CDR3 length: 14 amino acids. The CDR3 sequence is CASSDWGNNYEQYF. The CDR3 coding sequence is TGTGCCAGCAGTGATTGGGGGAATAACTACGAGCAGTACTTC.

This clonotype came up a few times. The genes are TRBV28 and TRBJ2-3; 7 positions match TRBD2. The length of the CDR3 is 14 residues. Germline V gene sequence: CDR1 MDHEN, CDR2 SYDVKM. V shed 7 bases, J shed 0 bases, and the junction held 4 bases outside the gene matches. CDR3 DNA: TGTGCCAGCATGGGACTACTTAGCACAGATACGCAGTATTTT. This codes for CASMGLLSTDTQYF.

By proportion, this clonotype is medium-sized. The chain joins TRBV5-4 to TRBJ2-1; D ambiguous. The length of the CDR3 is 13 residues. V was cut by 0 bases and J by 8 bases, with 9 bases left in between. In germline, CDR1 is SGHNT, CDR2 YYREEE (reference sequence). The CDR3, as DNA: TGTGCCAGCAGCTTGGCGGGTAAAGATGAGCAGTTCTTC. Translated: CASSLAGKDEQFF. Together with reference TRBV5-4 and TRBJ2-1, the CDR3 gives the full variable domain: ETGVTQSPTHLIKTRGQQVTLRCSSQSGHNTVSWYQQALGQGPQFIFQYYREEENGRGNFPPRFSGLQFPNYSSELNVNALELDDSALYLCASSLAGKDEQFFGPGTRLTVL.

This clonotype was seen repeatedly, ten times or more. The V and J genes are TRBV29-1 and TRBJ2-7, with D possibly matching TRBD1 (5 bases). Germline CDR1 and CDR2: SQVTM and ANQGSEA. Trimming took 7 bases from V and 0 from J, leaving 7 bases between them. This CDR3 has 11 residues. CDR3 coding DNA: TGCAGCGGCAGGGTCTCCTACGAGCAGTACTTC. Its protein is CSGRVSYEQYF.

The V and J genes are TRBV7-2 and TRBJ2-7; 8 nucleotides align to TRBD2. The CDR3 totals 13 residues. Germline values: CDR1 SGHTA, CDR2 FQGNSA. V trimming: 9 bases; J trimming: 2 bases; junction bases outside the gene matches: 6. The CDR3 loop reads CASRAGATYEQYF. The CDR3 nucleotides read TGTGCCAGTCGAGCGGGGGCGACCTACGAGCAGTACTTC. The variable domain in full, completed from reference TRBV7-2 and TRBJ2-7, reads GAGVSQSPSNKVTEKGKDVELRCDPISGHTALYWYRQSLGQGLEFLIYFQGNSAPDKSGLPSDRFSAERTGGSVSTLTIQRTQQEDSAVYLCASRAGATYEQYFGPGTRLTVT.

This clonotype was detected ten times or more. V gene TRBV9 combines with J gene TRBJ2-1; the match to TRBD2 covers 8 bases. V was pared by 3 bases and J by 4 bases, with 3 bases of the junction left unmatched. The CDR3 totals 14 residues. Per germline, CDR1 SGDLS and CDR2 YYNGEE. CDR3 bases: TGTGCCAGCAGCGAGGTAGCGGGGTACAATGAGCAGTTCTTC. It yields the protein CASSEVAGYNEQFF.

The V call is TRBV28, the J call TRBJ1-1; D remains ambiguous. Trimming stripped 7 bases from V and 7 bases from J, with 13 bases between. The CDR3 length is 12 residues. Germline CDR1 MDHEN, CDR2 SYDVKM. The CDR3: CASKVGVLEAFF. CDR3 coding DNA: TGTGCCAGCAAAGTCGGGGTCCTTGAAGCTTTCTTT.

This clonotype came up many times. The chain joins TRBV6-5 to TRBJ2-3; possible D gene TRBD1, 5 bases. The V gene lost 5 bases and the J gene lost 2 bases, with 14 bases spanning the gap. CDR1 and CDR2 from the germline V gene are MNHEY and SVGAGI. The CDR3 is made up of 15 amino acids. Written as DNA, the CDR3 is TGTGCCAGCAGTCGTCGTGCTGGGGCCACAGATACGCAGTATTTT. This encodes CASSRRAGATDTQYF.

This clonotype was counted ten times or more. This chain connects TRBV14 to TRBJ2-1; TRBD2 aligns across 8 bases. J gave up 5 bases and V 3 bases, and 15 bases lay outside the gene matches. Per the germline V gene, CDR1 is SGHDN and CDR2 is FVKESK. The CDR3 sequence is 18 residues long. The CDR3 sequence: CASSQDYHRAGAHNEQFF. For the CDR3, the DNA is TGTGCCAGCAGCCAGGATTACCATAGAGCGGGAGCCCACAATGAGCAGTTCTTC.

CDR3 nucleotides: TGTGCCAGCAGCTTAGATGTTGCCGAGCAGTACTTC. As protein: CASSLDVAEQYF. The chain recombines TRBV7-2 with TRBJ2-7; D gene ambiguous. The germline gives CDR1 SGHTA, CDR2 FQGNSA. The CDR3 totals 12 residues. The V end was cut by 1 base, the J end by 6 bases, with 7 bases between.

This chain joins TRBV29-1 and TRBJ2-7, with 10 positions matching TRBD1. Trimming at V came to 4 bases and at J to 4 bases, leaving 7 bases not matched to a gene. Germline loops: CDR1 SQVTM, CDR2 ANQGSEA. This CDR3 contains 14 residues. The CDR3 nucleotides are TGCAGCGTTGTGAAGACAGGGGGCATGTACGAGCAGTACTTC. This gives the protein CSVVKTGGMYEQYF.

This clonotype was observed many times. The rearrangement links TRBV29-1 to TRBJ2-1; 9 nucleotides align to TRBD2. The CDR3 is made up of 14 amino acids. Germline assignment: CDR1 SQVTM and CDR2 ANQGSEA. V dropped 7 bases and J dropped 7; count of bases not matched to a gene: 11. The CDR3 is CSARTSGPSNEQFF. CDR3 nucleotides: TGCAGCGCGCGAACTAGCGGGCCATCTAATGAGCAGTTCTTC.

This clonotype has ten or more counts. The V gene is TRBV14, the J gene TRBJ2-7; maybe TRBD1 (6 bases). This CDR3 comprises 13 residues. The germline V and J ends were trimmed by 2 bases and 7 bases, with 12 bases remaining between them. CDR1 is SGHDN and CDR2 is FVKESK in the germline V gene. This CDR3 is CASSQQGPGEQYF. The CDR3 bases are TGTGCCAGCAGCCAACAGGGGCCCGGTGAGCAGTACTTC.